This T cell receptor beta chain was documented in a study of blood T cell repertoires in COVID-19 (TCRdb year 2020). Context from the whole study: Samples covering the acute and convalescent phases of COVID-19 were provided by collaborators in the United States, Italy and Spain. The material from the prospective study consisted of cDNA or gDNA derived from T cells, B-cell-depleted T cells, or PBMCs. Deeply sampled blood TCRbeta repertoires from subjects exposed to, actively infected with, or recovered from COVID-19 were included in the dataset. A freely available public database, intended as a resource for researchers studying the immune response to SARS-CoV-2, is where the repertoires were released. Samples came from the ongoing ImmuneRACE study (first 160 participants) plus 1,254 subjects from 6 global collaborators. Nearly every sample came with metadata listing a de-identified subject ID, COVID-19 status, age in years and sex. Where available, HLA class I and class II types were obtained from metadata supplied by the sample provider rather than from assay-based typing.

V is trimmed back by 6 bases and J by 2 bases, and the junction contains 4 bases that no gene match accounts for. Looking up the germline V gene yields CDR1 ENHRY and CDR2 SYGVKD. Spanning cysteine to phenylalanine, the CDR3 consists of 15 amino acids. Of the read, only the CDR3 DNA is kept; its 45 bases are in frame from base 1. The investigation overall reported the following: The amount of clinical and demographic metadata varied by source and participant and was provided uncurated.

The immunoSEQ Assay, a bias-controlled multiplex PCR, was used to amplify TCRbeta CDR3 regions from genomic DNA. In the original analysis: The number of nucleated cells in each sample was estimated from the amplification of reference gene primers within the assay. To quantify the absolute abundance of each unique TCRbeta CDR3 rearrangement, sequence reads were collapsed and filtered. For each sample, productive Simpson clonality was calculated as the square root of Simpson's diversity index across productive rearrangements. This immuneACCESS table, as held by TCRdb, lists in-frame sequences with V and J called but not all clones. Of the missing ones, under half trace to an unresolved V gene in checked studies; the others have no known cause. From that table come the V and J calls and clone size; the DNA was used to work out D and trimming. This sample holds roughly 110,000 clones; approximately 80% were observed only once. Clones ranked in the top ten supply 0.8% to 0.9% of the sample.

This clone was picked up one time. Which antigen it targets is not known. No quality values exist for individual bases; no much larger clone is one base distant. Collaborating institutions collected whole blood in K2EDTA tubes following their own protocols. For TCRbeta analysis, collaborator samples were shipped as frozen whole blood, as isolated PBMCs, or as DNA extracted from either sample type. Sequenced sample: peripheral blood. This chain is built from TRBV10-3 and TRBJ2-7; TRBD2 agrees with 13 junctional bases. The sequence was collected from a woman between 65 and 79 years old with acute or convalescent COVID-19. The DNA reads TGTGCCATCAGCTCGGGACTAGCGGGACCCTACGAGCAGTACTTC. The resulting protein is CAISSGLAGPYEQYF.